This T cell receptor (beta chain) is from a study of T cells in Graves' hyperthyroidism and ophthalmopathy. General study points: With a median lead of 6.5 months before onset, the model predicted ophthalmopathy.

This clonotype was seen ten or more times. Its cognate antigen is unknown. From RNA transcripts, TCR beta CDR3 regions were amplified. Initially, a first-round RT-PCR of the TCR CDR3 employed the HTBI primer set. In TCRdb, the multiplex PCR reads were re-called with MiXCR into one record per CDR3 protein. The sample lists roughly 510,000 distinct CDR3 sequences; 46% were seen once. This CDR3 has 13 residues. Germline CDR1 and CDR2: ENHRY and SYGVKD. V was pared by 4 bases and J by 2 bases, with 8 bases between. V is TRBV10-3 and J is TRBJ2-5, with D unresolved. The TCR originated in an adult woman with Graves' disease, either hyperthyroidism or ophthalmopathy (not recorded which). Sequencing was carried out using peripheral blood or thyroid tissue (not recorded which). The CDR3 reads CAISGPGQETQYF. The CDR3 DNA sequence: TGTGCCATCAGTGGCCCCGGGCAAGAGACCCAGTACTTC.